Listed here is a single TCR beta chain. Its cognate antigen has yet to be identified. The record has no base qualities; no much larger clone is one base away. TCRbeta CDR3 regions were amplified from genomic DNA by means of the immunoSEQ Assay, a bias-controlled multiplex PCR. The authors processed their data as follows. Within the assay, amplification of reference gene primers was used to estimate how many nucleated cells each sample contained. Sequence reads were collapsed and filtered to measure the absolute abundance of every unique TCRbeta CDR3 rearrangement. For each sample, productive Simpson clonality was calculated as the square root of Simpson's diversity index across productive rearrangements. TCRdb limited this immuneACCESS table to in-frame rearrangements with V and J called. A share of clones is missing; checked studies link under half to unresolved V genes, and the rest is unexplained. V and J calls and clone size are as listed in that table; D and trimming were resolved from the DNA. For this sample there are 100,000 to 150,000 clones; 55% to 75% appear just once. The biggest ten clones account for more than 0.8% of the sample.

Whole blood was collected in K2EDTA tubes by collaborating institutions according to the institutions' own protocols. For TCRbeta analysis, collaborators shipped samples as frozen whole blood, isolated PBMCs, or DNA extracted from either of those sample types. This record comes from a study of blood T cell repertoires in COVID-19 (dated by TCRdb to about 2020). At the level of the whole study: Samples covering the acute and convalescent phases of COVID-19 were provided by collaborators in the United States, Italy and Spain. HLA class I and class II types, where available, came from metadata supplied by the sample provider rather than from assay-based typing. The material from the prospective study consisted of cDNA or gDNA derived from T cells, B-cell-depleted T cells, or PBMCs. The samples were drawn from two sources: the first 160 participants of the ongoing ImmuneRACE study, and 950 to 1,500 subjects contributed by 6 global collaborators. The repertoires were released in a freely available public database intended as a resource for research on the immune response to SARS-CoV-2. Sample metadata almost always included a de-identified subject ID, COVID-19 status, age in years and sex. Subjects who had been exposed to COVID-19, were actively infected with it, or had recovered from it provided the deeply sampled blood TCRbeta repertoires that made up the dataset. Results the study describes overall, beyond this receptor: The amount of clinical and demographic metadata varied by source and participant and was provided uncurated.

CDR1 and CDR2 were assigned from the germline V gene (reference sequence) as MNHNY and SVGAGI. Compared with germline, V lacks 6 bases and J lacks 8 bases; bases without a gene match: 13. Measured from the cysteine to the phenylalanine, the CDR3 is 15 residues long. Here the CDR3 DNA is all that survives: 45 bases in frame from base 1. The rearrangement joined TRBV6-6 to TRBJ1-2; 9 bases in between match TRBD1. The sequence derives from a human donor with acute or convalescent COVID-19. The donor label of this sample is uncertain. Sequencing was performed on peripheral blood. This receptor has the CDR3 CASRIRDRVLAGYTF. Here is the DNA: TGTGCCAGCAGAATACGGGACAGGGTGTTGGCAGGCTACACCTTC.